In this sample, the clone carrying this TCR beta chain turned up a few times. This sample is part of a study of blood T cells in healthy people across ages. Those donating, healthy Caucasian individuals from Russia, were aged about 6 to 100. A second PCR, run for roughly 6 to 11 cycles, used a sample-barcoded 5' primer plus a J-beta primer mix. MiXCR, run by TCRdb on the 5' RACE reads, gives a single entry per CDR3 protein. This sample carries hundreds of thousands of distinct CDR3 sequences, less than 25% of them seen once, and the ten largest clones take just under 9%. Germline-derived CDR1 and CDR2 are MNHEY and SVGAGI. The CDR3 is made up of 16 amino acids. V lost 1 base, J lost 1 base, and 3 bases stayed unmatched. These data are also associated with another study on T cells of mothers and their children.

This chain uses TRBV6-5 with TRBJ2-4; 8 bases are a match to TRBD2. This sequence was found in a boy between 10 and 17 years old in good health. Sequencing input: blood. The CDR3 protein is CASSYYPGGAKNIQYF. The CDR3 region has the DNA TGTGCCAGCAGTTACTATCCGGGGGGGGCCAAAAACATTCAGTACTTC.